The 18 T cell receptor beta chains below come from one sample, sequenced in a study of response to subunit inactivated influenza vaccine. MiXCR was run by TCRdb on the RT-PCR reads, yielding one entry per CDR3 protein. The table records some 520,000 distinct CDR3 sequences, 16% of them present only once. Here the sequenced sample was CD4+ T cells sorted from PBMCs, taken about 23 months after vaccination. The receptor source for this set is a man aged 50-75 years who received an inactivated influenza vaccine.

V usage is TRBV3-1 and J usage is TRBJ2-1; the D is unclear. V gave up 2 bases and J gave up 9 bases, with 14 bases separating them. Germline V gene data show CDR1 as LGHDT and CDR2 as YNNKEL (reference sequence). The CDR3 is made up of 14 amino acids. CDR3 sequence reads: CASSQSEMGSEQFF. The CDR3 DNA follows: TGTGCCAGCAGCCAATCGGAAATGGGAAGTGAGCAGTTCTTC.

A note on this clonotype: At one end, the junction sequence differs from germline, possibly due to a read error. The gene calls are TRBV4-1 and TRBJ1-5; D perhaps matches TRBD1 (5 bases). CDR3 length: 15 residues. Per the germline V gene, CDR1 is MGHRA and CDR2 is YSYEKL. This chain's CDR3 is CASRQGATTYQPQHF. CDR3 in DNA: TGCGCCAGCAGACAAGGGGCAACTACCTATCAGCCCCAGCATTTT.

This clonotype was seen only a few times. This chain connects TRBV6-2 or TRBV6-3 to TRBJ2-1; D assignment may be TRBD1 or TRBD2 (6 bases each). CDR1 and CDR2 (germline): MNHEY, SVGEGT. The CDR3 sequence is 16 residues long. The V gene lost 0 bases and the J gene lost 9 bases, with 18 bases spanning the gap. The CDR3 protein is CASSYSRDIPSGEQFF. The CDR3 coding sequence is TGTGCCAGCAGTTACTCGCGGGACATCCCGTCGGGTGAGCAGTTCTTC.

This chain joins TRBV6-5 and TRBJ2-2, with TRBD2 matching 15 bases. The trim removed 2 bases at V and 2 bases at J, leaving 3 bases unmatched. Germline V gene sequence: CDR1 MNHEY, CDR2 SVGAGI. This CDR3 is built from 18 residues. The CDR3 region is CASSYGGLAGGNTGELFF. CDR3 in DNA: TGTGCCAGCAGTTACGGGGGACTAGCGGGGGGCAACACCGGGGAGCTGTTTTTT.

The chain combines TRBV20-1 with TRBJ2-1; D unclear. The CDR3 is 14 residues long. Trimming pared 5 bases from V and 3 bases from J, leaving 14 bases between. In germline, CDR1 is DFQATT, CDR2 SNEGSKA (reference sequence). The CDR3 coding sequence is TGCAGTGCTCCTCTTCCCTGGGGCTACAATGAGCAGTTCTTC. Protein product: CSAPLPWGYNEQFF.

This clonotype was counted only a few times. The gene calls are TRBV15 and TRBJ2-1; D not resolved. V was trimmed by 5 bases and J by 0 bases, leaving 11 bases between them. The CDR3 runs 15 residues. Germline V gives CDR1 LNHNV, CDR2 YYDKDF (reference sequence). CDR3 DNA sequence: TGTGCCACCAGCGCCAATCCGTACTCCTACAATGAGCAGTTCTTC. Residues: CATSANPYSYNEQFF.

This clonotype was counted a few times. This sequence joins TRBV18 and TRBJ2-4; D is possibly TRBD2 (6 bases). CDR1 and CDR2 from the germline V gene are KGHSH and LQKENI. This CDR3 is 15 amino acids long. V lost 3 bases and J 4 bases, leaving 13 bases between the germline ends. CDR3 in amino acids: CASSPQSRGKNIQYF. The DNA for the CDR3 is TGTGCCAGCTCACCTCAGAGTCGGGGGAAAAACATTCAGTACTTC.

The rearrangement links TRBV7-3 to TRBJ2-2, with 7 bases that match TRBD2. Germline trimming cut 1 base from V and 6 bases from J; bases unmatched to any gene: 8. CDR3 length: 16 residues. Germline loops: CDR1 SGHTA, CDR2 FQGTGA. CDR3 coding DNA: TGTGCCAGCAGCTTAAACTTGGCGGGAGACGCCGGGGAGCTGTTTTTT. It translates to CASSLNLAGDAGELFF.

The table lists this clonotype with a few counts. The chain carries TRBV5-1 and TRBJ2-3; D gene unclear. V lost 0 bases and J lost 1, with 6 bases in between. Germline CDR1 SGHRS, CDR2 YFSETQ. The CDR3 length is 14 residues. The CDR3 bases are TGCGCCAGCAGCTTGGAGGACCGCACAGATACGCAGTATTTT. Translated: CASSLEDRTDTQYF. The full variable domain, with the rest looked up from reference TRBV5-1 and TRBJ2-3, is KAGVTQTPRYLIKTRGQQVTLSCSPISGHRSVSWYQQTPGQGLQFLFEYFSETQRNKGNFPGRFSGRQFSNSRSEMNVSTLELGDSALYLCASSLEDRTDTQYFGPGTRLTVL.

This clonotype was seen many times. At one end the junction does not follow the germline gene, possibly because of a read error. V gene TRBV7-9 combines with J gene TRBJ2-3; no reliable D call. The germline CDR1 and CDR2 sequences are SEHNR and FQNEAQ (reference sequence). There are 12 residues in the CDR3. CDR3: CASRIDSPWMHF. CDR3 DNA: TGTGCCAGCAGGATTGACTCCCCATGGATGCATTTT.

The chain has TRBV7-9 and TRBJ2-1; possible D gene TRBD1, 7 bases. The germline gives CDR1 SEHNR, CDR2 FQNEAQ (reference sequence). Trimming took off 0 bases at V and 9 bases at J, with 21 bases between the two ends. This CDR3 is built from 17 residues. The CDR3 spells CASSLAFGLADRSEQFF. The DNA for the CDR3 is TGTGCCAGCAGCTTAGCCTTCGGCTTAGCGGACAGGAGTGAGCAGTTCTTC.

The table lists this clonotype with a few counts. The chain carries TRBV5-1 and TRBJ2-3, with a tentative D call TRBD1 (5 bases). With 0 bases removed from V and 2 bases from J, the gap between germline ends came to 10 bases. CDR3 size: 15 residues. Germline CDR1 and CDR2: SGHRS and YFSETQ. CDR3: CASSLAGKVTDTQYF. In DNA, the CDR3 is TGCGCCAGCAGCTTGGCAGGGAAAGTCACAGATACGCAGTATTTT.

In this sample, this clonotype turned up many times. This chain links TRBV6-2 or TRBV6-3 with TRBJ2-4, with D possibly called TRBD1 or TRBD2 (5 bases each). Germline CDR1 and CDR2: MNHEY and SVGEGT. The CDR3 contains 15 residues. Deletions cut 6 bases from V and 15 bases from J, with 27 bases between. The CDR3 loop is CASSPQVTEGTRVYF. CDR3 in DNA: TGTGCCAGCAGCCCCCAAGTGACAGAGGGAACAAGAGTGTACTTC.

The rearrangement uses TRBV20-1 and TRBJ2-7; 7 bases line up with TRBD2. The J segment lost 2 bases and the V segment lost 1 base, leaving 5 bases of the junction unmatched. Germline V CDR1 and CDR2: DFQATT, SNEGSKA (reference sequence). This CDR3 region has 14 residues. CDR3 sequence reads: CSARAGLPTYEQYF. As DNA, the CDR3 is TGCAGTGCTAGAGCGGGACTACCAACCTACGAGCAGTACTTC.

The V gene is TRBV12-5, the J gene TRBJ2-5; no clear D. Germline V lookup: CDR1 LGHNT, CDR2 FRNRAP. This CDR3 spans 12 amino acids. V lost 1 base to trimming and J lost 1 base, with 1 base between them. DNA for the CDR3: TGTGCTAGTGGTTTGGGCCAAGAGACCCAGTACTTC. As protein: CASGLGQETQYF.

This clonotype was picked up many times. The V and J genes are TRBV5-1 and TRBJ2-5; TRBD1 is a possible D gene (6 bases). The CDR3 runs to 14 residues. Germline V CDR1 and CDR2: SGHRS, YFSETQ. The V end lost 1 base, the J end lost 4 bases, and 11 bases lay between the germline ends. The chain's CDR3 is CASSLTGKGETQYF. CDR3 sequence (DNA): TGCGCCAGCAGCTTGACAGGGAAGGGAGAGACCCAGTACTTC.

This clonotype was counted a few times. This sequence joins TRBV4-3 and TRBJ2-3, with 8 positions matching TRBD1. Germline-derived CDR1 and CDR2 are LGHNA and YSLEER. The CDR3 runs 17 residues. Trimming cost V 0 bases and J 1 base; bases outside gene matches: 6. The CDR3 sequence is CASSQDYRGVGTDTQYF. The CDR3 region has the DNA TGCGCCAGCAGCCAAGATTACAGGGGGGTAGGCACAGATACGCAGTATTTT.

This chain uses TRBV5-1 with TRBJ2-7; 9 bases agree with TRBD1. Losses at the gene ends were 0 bases for V and 0 bases for J; bases not matched to a gene: 1. From germline, CDR1 is SGHRS and CDR2 YFSETQ. This CDR3 region has 15 residues. This CDR3 reads CASSLVQGASYEQYF. The CDR3 nucleotides read TGCGCCAGCAGCTTGGTACAGGGGGCCTCCTACGAGCAGTACTTC.